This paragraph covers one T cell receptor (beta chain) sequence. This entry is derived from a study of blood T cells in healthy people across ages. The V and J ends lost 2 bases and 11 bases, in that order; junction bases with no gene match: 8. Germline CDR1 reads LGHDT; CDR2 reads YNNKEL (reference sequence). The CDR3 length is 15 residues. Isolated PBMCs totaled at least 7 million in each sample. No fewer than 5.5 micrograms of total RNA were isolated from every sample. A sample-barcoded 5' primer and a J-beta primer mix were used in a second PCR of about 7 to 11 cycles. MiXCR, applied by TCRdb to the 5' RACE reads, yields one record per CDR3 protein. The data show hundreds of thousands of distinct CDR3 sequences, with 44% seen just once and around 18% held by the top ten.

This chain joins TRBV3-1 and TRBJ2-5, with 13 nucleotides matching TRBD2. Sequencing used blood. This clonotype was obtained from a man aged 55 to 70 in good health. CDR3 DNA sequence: TGTGCCAGCAGCCAAACTAGCGGGGGGGGTAGTGAGCAGTACTTC. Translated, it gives CASSQTSGGGSEQYF.